At least ten counts were recorded for the clone carrying this TCR beta chain. Antigen unknown. From RNA transcripts, TCR beta CDR3 regions were amplified. The study used the HTBI primer set for a first-round RT-PCR of the TCR CDR3. TCRdb re-called the multiplex PCR reads through MiXCR, storing one row per CDR3 protein. The table has around 250,000 distinct CDR3 sequences, about 15% seen once. This record comes from a study of T cells in Graves' hyperthyroidism and ophthalmopathy. Study-level findings and limits: Most clonotypes expanded in thyroid above 0.001 were likewise present in blood.

In germline, CDR1 is LNHDA, CDR2 SQIVND (reference sequence). V shed 7 bases and J 4 bases; nucleotides not matched to a gene: 9. This CDR3 is 14 amino acids long. For the diagnoses, clinical symptoms, serum thyroxine and TRAb, thyroid ultrasound and orbital computed tomography were used. Sequenced sample: blood. This receptor was identified in a woman in her thirties or forties with Graves' hyperthyroidism that later progressed to Graves' ophthalmopathy. This rearrangement joins TRBV19 to TRBJ1-1; 7 bases agree with TRBD1. CDR3 sequence reads: CASKQGNLGTEAFF. The CDR3 DNA sequence: TGTGCCAGTAAACAGGGGAATTTAGGCACTGAAGCTTTCTTT. The whole variable domain, remainder taken from reference TRBV19 and TRBJ1-1, is DGGITQSPKYLFRKEGQNVTLSCEQNLNHDAMYWYRQDPGQGLRLIYYSQIVNDFQKGDIAEGYSVSREKKESFPLTVTSAQKNPTAFYLCASKQGNLGTEAFFGQGTRLTVV.